The present entry profiles one TCR beta chain with its context. This sample was taken from a study of blood T cell repertoires in COVID-19. Background on the study: Nucleic acid was either cDNA or gDNA, and it came from T cells, B-cell-depleted T cells, or PBMCs.

As originally analysed: Reference gene primer amplification yielded estimated nucleated cell counts. Generated by immunoSEQ multiplex PCR, the TCRdb table keeps only in-frame clones and is missing some. The DNA was the basis for D and trimming; V, J and clone size are from that table. The data contain a few hundred thousand clones, roughly 87% of them seen just once; the ten biggest clones take up 0.7%. CDR3 length: 15 amino acids. Germline CDR1 LGHNA, CDR2 YSLEER. Trimming at V came to 3 bases and at J to 3 bases, leaving 4 bases not matched to a gene. Sequencing was carried out using peripheral blood. This TCR was sampled from a human donor in a cohort sampled during active COVID-19. The chain is built from TRBV4-3 and TRBJ2-7; TRBD1 matches 11 bases. CDR3 nucleotide sequence: TGCGCCAGCAGCCACGGACAGGGGGCATTCTACGAGCAGTACTTC. Translated, it gives CASSHGQGAFYEQYF.